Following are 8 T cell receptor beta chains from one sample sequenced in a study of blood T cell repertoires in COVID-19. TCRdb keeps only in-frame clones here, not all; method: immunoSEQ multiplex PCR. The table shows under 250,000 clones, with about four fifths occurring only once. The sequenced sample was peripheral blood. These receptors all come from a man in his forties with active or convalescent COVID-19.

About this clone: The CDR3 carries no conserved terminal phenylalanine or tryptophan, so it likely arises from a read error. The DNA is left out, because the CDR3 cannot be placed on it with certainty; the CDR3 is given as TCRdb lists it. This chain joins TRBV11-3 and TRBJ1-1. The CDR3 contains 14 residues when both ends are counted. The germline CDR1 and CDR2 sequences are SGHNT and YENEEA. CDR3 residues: CASSHTGLYSPVSV.

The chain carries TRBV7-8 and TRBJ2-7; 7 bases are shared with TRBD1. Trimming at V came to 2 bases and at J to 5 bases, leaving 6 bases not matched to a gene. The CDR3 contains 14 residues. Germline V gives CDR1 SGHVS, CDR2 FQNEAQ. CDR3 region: CASSLQGVSDEQYF. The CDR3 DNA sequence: TGTGCCAGCAGCTTACAGGGGGTCAGCGACGAGCAGTACTTC.

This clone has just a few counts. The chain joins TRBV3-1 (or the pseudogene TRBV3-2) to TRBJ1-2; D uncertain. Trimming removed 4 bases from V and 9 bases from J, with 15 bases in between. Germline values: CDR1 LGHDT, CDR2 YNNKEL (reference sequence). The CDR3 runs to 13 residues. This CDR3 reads CASSPGAGERYTF. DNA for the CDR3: TGTGCCAGCAGCCCGGGAGCCGGGGAGCGCTACACCTTC.

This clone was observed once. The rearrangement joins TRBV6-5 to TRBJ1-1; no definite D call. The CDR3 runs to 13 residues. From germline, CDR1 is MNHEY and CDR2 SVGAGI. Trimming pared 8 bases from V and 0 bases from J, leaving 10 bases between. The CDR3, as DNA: TGTGCCAGCCTCCAGGCTATGAACACTGAAGCTTTCTTT. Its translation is CASLQAMNTEAFF.

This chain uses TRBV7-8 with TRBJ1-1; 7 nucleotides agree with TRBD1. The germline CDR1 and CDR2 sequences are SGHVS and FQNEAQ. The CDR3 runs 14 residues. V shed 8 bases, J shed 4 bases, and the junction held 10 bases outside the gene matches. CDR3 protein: CASCGQAGGTEAFF. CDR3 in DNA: TGTGCCAGCTGTGGACAGGCGGGAGGCACTGAAGCTTTCTTT. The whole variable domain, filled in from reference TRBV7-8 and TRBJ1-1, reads GAGVSQSPRYKVAKRGQDVALRCDPISGHVSLFWYQQALGQGPEFLTYFQNEAQLDKSGLPSDRFFAERPEGSVSTLKIQRTQQEDSAVYLCASCGQAGGTEAFFGQGTRLTVV.

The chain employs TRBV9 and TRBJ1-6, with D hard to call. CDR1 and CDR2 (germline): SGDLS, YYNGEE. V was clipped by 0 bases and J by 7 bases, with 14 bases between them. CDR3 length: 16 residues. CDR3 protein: CASSVDGRMINSPLHF. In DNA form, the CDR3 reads TGTGCCAGCAGCGTAGATGGCAGGATGATCAATTCACCCCTCCACTTT.

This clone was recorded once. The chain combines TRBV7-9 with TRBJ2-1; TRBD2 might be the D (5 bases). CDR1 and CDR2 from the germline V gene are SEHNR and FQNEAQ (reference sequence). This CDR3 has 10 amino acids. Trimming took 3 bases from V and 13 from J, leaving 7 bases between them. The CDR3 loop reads CASSLDFQFF. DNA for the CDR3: TGTGCCAGCAGCTTGGACTTCCAGTTCTTC.

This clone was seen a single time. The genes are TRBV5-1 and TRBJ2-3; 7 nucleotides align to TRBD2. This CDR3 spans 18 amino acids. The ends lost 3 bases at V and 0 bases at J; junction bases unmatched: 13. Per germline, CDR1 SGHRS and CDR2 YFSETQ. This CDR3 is CASSWRWSSGSSTDTQYF. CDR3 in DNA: TGCGCCAGCAGCTGGCGGTGGTCTAGCGGTTCTAGCACAGATACGCAGTATTTT. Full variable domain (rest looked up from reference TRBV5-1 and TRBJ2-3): KAGVTQTPRYLIKTRGQQVTLSCSPISGHRSVSWYQQTPGQGLQFLFEYFSETQRNKGNFPGRFSGRQFSNSRSEMNVSTLELGDSALYLCASSWRWSSGSSTDTQYFGPGTRLTVL.